This T cell receptor (beta chain) was profiled in a study of beta chain features in type 1 diabetes (dated 2018 in TCRdb). Regarding the complete study: No differences in mean age, gender distribution, total cell number or subset yield were found between patients and healthy donors. In the study, TCRB repertoires of sorted circulating CD4+ T cell subsets from recently diagnosed type 1 diabetes patients were compared with those of matched healthy donors. Across all samples, roughly 110,000,000 sorted cells were examined, and cell number per subset correlated strongly with RNA yield. Regulatory and stem cell-like memory subsets were isolated from only 8 patients and 8 healthy donors, whereas naive and central memory subsets came from all 30 or so donors. Broader findings and caveats from the paper: At VDJ recombination sites, type 1 diabetes patients had fewer insertions and more deleted nucleotides, which implies abnormalities in thymic rearrangement. Because cDNA was sequenced instead of genomic DNA, activated cells with high expression could be over-represented, although the groups did not differ in activation or CD3 levels. Naive, central memory and regulatory TCRB repertoires appeared more similar among patients than among healthy donors. Type 1 diabetes patients showed a moderate but significant shortening of TCRB CDR3 length in all four CD4+ subsets. Because the HLA sub-analyses included only small numbers of individuals, any influence of HLA type on TCRB rearrangement was left unresolved. Shorter templates might have been favored by PCR, but patient and control samples were amplified and corrected together, so both groups would have been affected equally by any skew.

A single peripheral blood draw of approximately 100 mL on average was collected from each donor into heparinised tubes. A BD FACSAria II and a panel including CD45RO, CCR7, CD25, CD127, CD95 and CD27 were used to sort naive, central memory, regulatory and stem cell-like memory CD4+ T cells. A purity above 98% was achieved for all sorted populations. PBMCs were separated immediately by Lymphoprep density gradient centrifugation and were stained directly, without being cultured. Samples were stained and sorted in pairs, with one healthy donor and one patient per experiment, so that batch effects were minimized. The entire isolated RNA was reverse transcribed using the High Capacity cDNA Reverse Transcription Kit, and thus expressed TCRB transcripts were sequenced. Deep immunoSEQ sequencing was performed on naive, central memory and regulatory T cell samples, with an average of about 3.6 million total reads per sample. After sorted cells were lysed in RLT buffer, RNA was extracted with DNase-treated RNeasy Micro or Mini kits, with the choice depending on cell number. Each cell subset was processed separately to prevent cross-contamination, with patient and healthy donor samples processed together. Using the immunoSEQ multiplex PCR, TCRB sequences were amplified from cDNA into 87-bp fragments spanning the CDR3 region. Sequencing of the amplicons was performed on the Illumina HiSeq platform. On the study's bioinformatics: Synthetic template baselines were used to correct PCR bias computationally, reads within Hamming distance 2 were collapsed together, and singletons that could not be merged were discarded. By aligning reads against IMGT, V, D and J genes, CDR3 length, and insertions or deletions at six rearrangement sites were assigned. Within each subset, clonotype counts were normalized to sorted cell number, and only after that were true diversity and Gini coefficients computed with the tcR R package. The overlap coefficient, calculated on TCRB nucleotide sequences, was used to measure repertoire sharing. Held by TCRdb, this immuneACCESS table contains in-frame sequences only and omits some clones. Under half of the omission traces to an unresolved V gene where checked; the cause of the rest is unknown. Clone size and V and J calls were adopted from that table, with D and trimming inferred from the DNA. The sample table shows 200,000 to 250,000 clones, and about a tenth are seen once. 1% to 1.5% of the sample goes to the ten largest clones.

The junction shows trimming of 5 bases on V and 2 bases on J, plus 12 bases between the germline ends. The CDR3 runs 14 residues from the cysteine to the phenylalanine. Solely the CDR3 DNA is kept, with 42 bases framed from the first base. For CDR1 and CDR2, the germline V gene (reference sequence) lists MNHNY and SVGAGI. This clone was seen a few times. Its antigen is unknown. Base qualities are not at hand, and no much larger clone is one base apart. Sequencing input: central memory CD4+ T cells from blood. This sequence originates from a man between 18 and 35 years old in good health. The rearrangement combines TRBV6-6 with TRBJ1-2; matching of 5 bases hints at TRBD1 as the D gene. The CDR3 reads as follows: CASSLGTSNYGYTF. The bases are TGTGCCAGCAGTCTGGGGACCTCAAACTATGGCTACACCTTC.